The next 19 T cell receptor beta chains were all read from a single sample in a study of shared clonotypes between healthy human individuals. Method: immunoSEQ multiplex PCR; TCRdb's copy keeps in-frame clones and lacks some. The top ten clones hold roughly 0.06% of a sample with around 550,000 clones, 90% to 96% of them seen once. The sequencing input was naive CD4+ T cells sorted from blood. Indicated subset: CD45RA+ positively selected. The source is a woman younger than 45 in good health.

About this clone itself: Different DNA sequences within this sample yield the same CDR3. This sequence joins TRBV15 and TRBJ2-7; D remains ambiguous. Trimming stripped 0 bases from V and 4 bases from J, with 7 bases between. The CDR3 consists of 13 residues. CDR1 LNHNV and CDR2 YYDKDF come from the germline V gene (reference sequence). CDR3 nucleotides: TGTGCCACCAGCAGAGATGGTGGGTACGAGCAGTACTTC. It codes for CATSRDGGYEQYF.

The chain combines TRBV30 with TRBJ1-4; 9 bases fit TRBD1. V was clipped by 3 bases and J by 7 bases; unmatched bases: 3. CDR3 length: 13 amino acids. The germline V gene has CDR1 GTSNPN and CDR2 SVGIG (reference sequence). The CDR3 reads CAWRQGASEKLFF. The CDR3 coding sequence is TGTGCCTGGAGACAGGGGGCGAGTGAAAAACTGTTTTTT.

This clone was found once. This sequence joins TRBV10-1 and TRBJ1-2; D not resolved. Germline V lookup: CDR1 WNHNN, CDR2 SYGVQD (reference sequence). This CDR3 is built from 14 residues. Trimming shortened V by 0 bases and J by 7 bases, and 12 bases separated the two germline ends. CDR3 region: CASSESGPPGGYTF. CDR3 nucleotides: TGCGCCAGCAGTGAGTCCGGCCCGCCCGGTGGCTACACCTTC.

CDR3 residues: CASRDGLAGVRAYEQYF. The DNA for the CDR3 is TGTGCCAGCAGGGATGGACTAGCGGGAGTCCGGGCCTACGAGCAGTACTTC. This chain uses TRBV11-2 with TRBJ2-7; TRBD2 aligns across 13 bases. CDR1 and CDR2 from the germline V gene are SGHAT and FQNNGV. V dropped 6 bases and J dropped 2; count of bases not matched to a gene: 10. There are 17 residues in the CDR3.

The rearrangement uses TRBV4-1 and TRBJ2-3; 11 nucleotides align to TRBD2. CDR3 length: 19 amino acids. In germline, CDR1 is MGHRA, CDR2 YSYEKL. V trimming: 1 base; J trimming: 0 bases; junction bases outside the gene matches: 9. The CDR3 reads CASSQVLAGGFTSTDTQYF. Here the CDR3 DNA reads TGCGCCAGCAGCCAAGTCCTAGCGGGAGGATTTACTAGCACAGATACGCAGTATTTT.

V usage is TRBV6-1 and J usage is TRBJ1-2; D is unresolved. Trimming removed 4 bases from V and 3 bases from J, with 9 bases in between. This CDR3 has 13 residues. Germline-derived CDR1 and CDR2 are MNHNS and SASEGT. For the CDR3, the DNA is TGTGCCAGCAGTGGTCCAGTCTACTATGGCTACACCTTC. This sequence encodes CASSGPVYYGYTF.

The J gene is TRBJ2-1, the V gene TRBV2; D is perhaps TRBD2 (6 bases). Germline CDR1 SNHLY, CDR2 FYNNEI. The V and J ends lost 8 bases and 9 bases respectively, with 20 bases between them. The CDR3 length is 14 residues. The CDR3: CASSVLGRGGEQFF. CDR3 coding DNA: TGTGCCAGCTCGGTCCTGGGTAGGGGAGGTGAGCAGTTCTTC.

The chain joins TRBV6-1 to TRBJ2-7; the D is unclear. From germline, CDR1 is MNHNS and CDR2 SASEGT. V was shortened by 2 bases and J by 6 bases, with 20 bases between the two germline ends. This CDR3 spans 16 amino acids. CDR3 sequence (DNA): TGTGCCAGCAGTGAACATACTTCCACCTCCCCGGTCGAGCAGTACTTC. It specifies CASSEHTSTSPVEQYF.

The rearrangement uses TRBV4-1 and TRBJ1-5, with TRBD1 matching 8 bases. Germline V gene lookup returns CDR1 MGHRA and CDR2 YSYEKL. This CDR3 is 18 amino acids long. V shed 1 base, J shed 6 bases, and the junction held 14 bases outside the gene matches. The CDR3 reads CASSQGRTGRRGSQPQHF. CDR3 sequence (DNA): TGCGCCAGCAGCCAAGGGAGGACAGGGCGGAGGGGGAGTCAGCCCCAGCATTTT.

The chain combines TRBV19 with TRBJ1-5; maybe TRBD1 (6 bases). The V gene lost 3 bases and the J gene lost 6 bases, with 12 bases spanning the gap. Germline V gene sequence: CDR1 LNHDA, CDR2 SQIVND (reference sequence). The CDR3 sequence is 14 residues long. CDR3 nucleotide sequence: TGTGCCAGTAGTATGGATCAGGGGCTTCAGCCCCAGCATTTT. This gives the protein CASSMDQGLQPQHF.

CDR3 sequence (DNA): TGTGCCAGCAGCCGAAGGCCGGGACAGGGGACCCACGAGCAGTACTTC. Translation gives CASSRRPGQGTHEQYF. The chain couples TRBV7-2 to TRBJ2-5; TRBD1 matches at 10 bases. Near its end, the DNA agrees better with TRBJ2-7, so the J call may be wrong. The CDR3 covers 16 residues. CDR1 and CDR2 from the germline V gene are SGHTA and FQGNSA.

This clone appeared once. As DNA, the CDR3 is TGTGCCATCAGTCGACAGCTTAGCTCCTACAATGAGCAGTTCTTC. Amino acids: CAISRQLSSYNEQFF. The chain joins TRBV10-3 to TRBJ2-1; weak D call: TRBD1 (5 bases). CDR1 and CDR2 (germline): ENHRY, SYGVKD. CDR3 length: 15 residues. The V end was cut by 5 bases, the J end by 0 bases, with 11 bases between.

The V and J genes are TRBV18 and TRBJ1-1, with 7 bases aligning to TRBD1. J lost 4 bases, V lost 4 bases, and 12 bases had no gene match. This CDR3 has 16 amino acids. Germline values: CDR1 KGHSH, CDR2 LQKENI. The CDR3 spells CASSLSTGVSGTEAFF. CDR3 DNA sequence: TGTGCCAGCTCACTATCCACAGGGGTGAGTGGCACTGAAGCTTTCTTT.

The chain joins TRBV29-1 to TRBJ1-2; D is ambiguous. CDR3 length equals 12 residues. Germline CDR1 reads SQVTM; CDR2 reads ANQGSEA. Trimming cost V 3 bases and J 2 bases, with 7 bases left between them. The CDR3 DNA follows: TGCAGCGTTGATTCACGGAACTATGGCTACACCTTC. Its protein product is CSVDSRNYGYTF.

The CDR3 nucleotides are TGCGCCAGCAGCCCCGCTGGGCAGGTCCCAGATACGCAGTATTTT. Translation gives CASSPAGQVPDTQYF. The chain is built from TRBV5-1 and TRBJ2-3; D not resolved. The CDR3 covers 15 residues. In germline, CDR1 is SGHRS, CDR2 YFSETQ. V gave up 4 bases and J gave up 4 bases, with 16 bases separating them.

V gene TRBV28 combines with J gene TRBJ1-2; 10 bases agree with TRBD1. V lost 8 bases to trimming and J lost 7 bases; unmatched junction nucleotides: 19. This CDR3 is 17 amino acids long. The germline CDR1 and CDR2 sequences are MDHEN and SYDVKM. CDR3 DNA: TGTGCCAGCCTATCTCCGACAGGGGGCGGAACCTACGCTGGCTACACCTTC. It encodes CASLSPTGGGTYAGYTF.

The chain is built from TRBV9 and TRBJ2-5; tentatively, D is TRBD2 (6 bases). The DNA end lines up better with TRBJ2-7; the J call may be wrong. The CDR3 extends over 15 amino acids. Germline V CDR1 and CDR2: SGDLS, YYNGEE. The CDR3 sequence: CASSFGSVSSYEQYF. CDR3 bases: TGTGCCAGCAGCTTCGGGAGTGTTAGCTCCTACGAGCAGTACTTC.

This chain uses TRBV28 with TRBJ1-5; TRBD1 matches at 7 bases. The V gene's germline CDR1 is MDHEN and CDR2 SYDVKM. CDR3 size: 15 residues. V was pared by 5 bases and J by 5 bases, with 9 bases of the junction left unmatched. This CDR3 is CASSDRGPRDQPQHF. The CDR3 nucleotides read TGTGCCAGCAGTGATAGGGGGCCACGGGATCAGCCCCAGCATTTT.

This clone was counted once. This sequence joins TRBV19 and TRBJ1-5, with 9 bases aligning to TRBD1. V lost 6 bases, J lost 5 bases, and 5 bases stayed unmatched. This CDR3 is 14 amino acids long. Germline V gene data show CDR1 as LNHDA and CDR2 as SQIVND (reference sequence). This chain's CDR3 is CASRDRGGDQPQHF. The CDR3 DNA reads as TGTGCCAGTAGGGACAGGGGAGGTGATCAGCCCCAGCATTTT. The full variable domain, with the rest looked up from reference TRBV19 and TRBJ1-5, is DGGITQSPKYLFRKEGQNVTLSCEQNLNHDAMYWYRQDPGQGLRLIYYSQIVNDFQKGDIAEGYSVSREKKESFPLTVTSAQKNPTAFYLCASRDRGGDQPQHFGDGTRLSIL.